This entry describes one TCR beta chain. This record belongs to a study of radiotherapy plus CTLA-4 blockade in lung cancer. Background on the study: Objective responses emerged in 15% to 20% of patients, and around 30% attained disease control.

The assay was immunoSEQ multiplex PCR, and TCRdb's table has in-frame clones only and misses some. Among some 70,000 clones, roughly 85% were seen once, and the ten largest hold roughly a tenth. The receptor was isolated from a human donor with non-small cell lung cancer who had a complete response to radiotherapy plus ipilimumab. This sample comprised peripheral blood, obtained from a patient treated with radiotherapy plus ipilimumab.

Here the CDR3 DNA reads TGCGCCAGCAGCTTGGACAGTTATGGCTACACCTTC. Translated: CASSLDSYGYTF. The chain recombines TRBV5-1 with TRBJ1-2; no clear D. V dropped 0 bases and J dropped 5 bases, with 5 bases sitting between them. Per the germline V gene, CDR1 is SGHRS and CDR2 is YFSETQ. The CDR3 consists of 12 residues.